Presented here are 24 T cell receptor beta chains from one specimen sequenced in a study of a mutant IDH1 vaccine in newly diagnosed glioma. Their antigens are not known. The time point denotes: week 11, during vaccination. Vaccination used 300 ug of mutant IDH1 20-mer peptide per dose, with topical imiquimod. Sequencing was performed with immunoSEQ multiplex PCR; in TCRdb, only in-frame clones are kept and a portion is missing. The sample contains approximately 36,000 clones, 80% of which appear only once. Sequenced here: peripheral blood mononuclear cells (PBMCs), sampled from a glioma patient whose treatment included an IDH1 peptide vaccine. The receptors shown here come from a woman younger than 45 with glioma. Some clones in this sample may be carry-over from other donors' samples.

This sequence joins TRBV4-1 and TRBJ2-5; TRBD2 is a possible D gene (6 bases). Germline assignment: CDR1 MGHRA and CDR2 YSYEKL. Trimming stripped 1 base from V and 1 base from J, with 7 bases between. The length of the CDR3 is 14 residues. The CDR3 nucleotides read TGCGCCAGCAGCCAAGGGGGACTCCAAGAGACCCAGTACTTC. As protein: CASSQGGLQETQYF.

This clone was counted once. CDR3: CASSLHTGTGTEAFF. CDR3 DNA sequence: TGTGCCAGCAGCCTCCATACCGGGACAGGGACTGAAGCTTTCTTT. The rearrangement joins TRBV7-9 to TRBJ1-1, with TRBD1 identical over 9 bases. Trimming took 5 bases from V and 5 from J; bases not matched to a gene: 9. The germline CDR1 and CDR2 sequences are SEHNR and FQNEAQ (reference sequence). CDR3 length: 15 residues.

The gene calls are TRBV10-3 and TRBJ1-3; D might be TRBD1 (6 bases). Germline loops: CDR1 ENHRY, CDR2 SYGVKD. The CDR3 contains 13 residues. The CDR3 DNA is TGTGCTGCACAGGGAGGGGCTGGAAACACCATATATTTT. Its translation: CAAQGGAGNTIYF.

The chain combines TRBV27 with TRBJ2-7; 8 bases match TRBD1. There are 12 residues in the CDR3. V lost 10 bases, J lost 3 bases, and 5 bases stayed unmatched. Looked up from germline, CDR1 is MNHEY and CDR2 is SMNVEV (reference sequence). CDR3 bases: TGTGCCACCCAAGGACAGGGCTACGAGCAGTACTTC. Translated, it gives CATQGQGYEQYF.

This clone was recorded only once. The rearrangement joins TRBV5-8 to TRBJ1-2, with a possible D match to TRBD1 (5 bases). Germline assignment: CDR1 SGHTS and CDR2 YDEGEE. The CDR3 is made up of 15 amino acids. V shed 6 bases and J shed 3 bases, with 18 bases lying between them. The CDR3 sequence is CASTFGGGLHYGYTF. CDR3 in DNA: TGTGCCAGCACCTTCGGTGGGGGTCTGCACTATGGCTACACCTTC.

The chain is built from TRBV27 and TRBJ2-7, with D possibly being TRBD1 (6 bases). This CDR3 has 13 amino acids. Trimming cost V 3 bases and J 2 bases, with 8 bases left between them. The germline gives CDR1 MNHEY, CDR2 SMNVEV (reference sequence). The CDR3 spells CASSFRQAYEQYF. The CDR3 region has the DNA TGTGCCAGCAGTTTTAGACAGGCCTACGAGCAGTACTTC.

The CDR3 reads CASSYAAGNGYTF. CDR3 sequence (DNA): TGTGCCAGCAGTTACGCGGCAGGGAATGGCTACACCTTC. This sequence joins TRBV6-5 and TRBJ1-2; TRBD1 might be the D (5 bases). Trimming took 2 bases from V and 6 from J, leaving 10 bases between them. This CDR3 contains 13 residues. Germline V gene data show CDR1 as MNHEY and CDR2 as SVGAGI.

The chain has TRBV10-2 and TRBJ1-3, with no clear D. V gave up 2 bases and J gave up 0 bases, with 5 bases separating them. This CDR3 contains 14 residues. CDR1 and CDR2 from the germline V gene are WSHSY and SAAADI. CDR3 DNA sequence: TGCGCCAGCAGTGAGGGGAGCTCTGGAAACACCATATATTTT. Protein product: CASSEGSSGNTIYF.

This sequence joins TRBV11-2 and TRBJ1-2; D remains ambiguous. This CDR3 has 14 amino acids. Trimming removed 4 bases from V and 4 bases from J, with 13 bases in between. Per the germline V gene, CDR1 is SGHAT and CDR2 is FQNNGV. The CDR3: CASSSLGGGYGYTF. The CDR3 DNA reads TGTGCCAGCAGCTCCCTAGGCGGAGGCTATGGCTACACCTTC. Filled out from reference TRBV11-2 and TRBJ1-2, the complete variable domain reads EAGVAQSPRYKIIEKRQSVAFWCNPISGHATLYWYQQILGQGPKLLIQFQNNGVVDDSQLPKDRFSAERLKGVDSTLKIQPAKLEDSAVYLCASSSLGGGYGYTFGSGTRLTVV.

This clone has only a few counts. The rearrangement links TRBV6-1 to TRBJ1-1; D is unresolved. Germline lookup yields CDR1 MNHNS and CDR2 SASEGT. V was shortened by 7 bases and J by 9 bases, with 15 bases between the two germline ends. The CDR3 length is 12 residues. The CDR3 nucleotides read TGTGCCAGCACGCTAGCGGGTATTAAAGCTTTCTTT. This codes for CASTLAGIKAFF.

In this sample, this clone turned up a few times. The chain couples TRBV6-5 to TRBJ1-1; D is unresolved. Trimming removed 7 bases from V and 6 bases from J, with 9 bases in between. The CDR3 extends over 11 amino acids. From germline, CDR1 is MNHEY and CDR2 SVGAGI. The CDR3 here is CASTSNAEAFF. The DNA of the CDR3 is TGTGCCAGCACCTCCAACGCTGAAGCTTTCTTT.

This sequence joins TRBV7-6 and TRBJ1-5; 9 nucleotides agree with TRBD1. The CDR3 is 14 amino acids. Germline V gene data show CDR1 as SGHVS and CDR2 as FNYEAQ. J lost 4 bases, V lost 5 bases, and 3 bases had no gene match. The CDR3 DNA is TGTGCCAGCAGCCCGGACAGGGGTAATCAGCCCCAGCATTTT. As protein: CASSPDRGNQPQHF.

The CDR3 nucleotides are TGTGCCAGCAGTGAAAATCCTAGCGGGAGGGTTAACTCCTACAATGAGCAGTTCTTC. This translates into CASSENPSGRVNSYNEQFF. This chain links TRBV2 with TRBJ2-1, with 12 nucleotides matching TRBD2. The CDR3 is 19 amino acids. V lost 2 bases to trimming and J lost 0 bases; unmatched junction nucleotides: 8. The germline V gene has CDR1 SNHLY and CDR2 FYNNEI.

The gene calls are TRBV25-1 and TRBJ1-2; D not resolved. CDR3 length: 13 residues. Trimming left V 7 bases short and J 3 bases short, with 12 bases between. Germline V CDR1 and CDR2: MGHDK, SYGVNS. CDR3 sequence reads: CASTFSDYYGYTF. The CDR3 DNA sequence: TGTGCCAGCACTTTCTCGGATTACTATGGCTACACCTTC.

The V and J genes are TRBV19 and TRBJ2-3, with 11 bases identical to TRBD2. Germline V CDR1 and CDR2: LNHDA, SQIVND (reference sequence). The CDR3 has 14 residues. Trimming removed 5 bases from V and 3 bases from J; junction bases left unmatched: 1. CDR3 bases: TGTGCCAGTAGTGTAGCGGGAGGGACAGATACGCAGTATTTT. It encodes CASSVAGGTDTQYF.

A remark on this clone: Other DNA variants within this sample encode the same CDR3. The chain uses TRBV5-1 and TRBJ2-5; the D gene could be TRBD1 or TRBD2 (5 bases each). This CDR3 contains 13 residues. The V and J ends lost 0 bases and 5 bases respectively, with 8 bases between them. The germline V gene has CDR1 SGHRS and CDR2 YFSETQ. For the CDR3, the DNA is TGCGCCAGCAGCTTGGGAGGGGCGGAGACCCAGTACTTC. This translates into CASSLGGAETQYF.

The chain couples TRBV4-1 to TRBJ2-1, with a possible D match to TRBD2 (6 bases). This CDR3 region has 15 residues. V lost 2 bases, J lost 3 bases, and 11 bases lay in between. Germline V gives CDR1 MGHRA, CDR2 YSYEKL. CDR3 coding DNA: TGCGCCAGCAGCCAACTTGGGGGACTCTACAATGAGCAGTTCTTC. Its protein product is CASSQLGGLYNEQFF.

This clone was seen only a few times. This chain connects TRBV19 to TRBJ1-1; TRBD1 is a possible D gene (5 bases). Germline assignment: CDR1 LNHDA and CDR2 SQIVND (reference sequence). The length of the CDR3 is 12 residues. V was pared by 2 bases and J by 7 bases, with 8 bases between. As DNA, the CDR3 is TGTGCCAGTAGTATACGGGACGGTGAAGCTTTCTTT. Translated, it gives CASSIRDGEAFF. The full variable domain, with the rest looked up from reference TRBV19 and TRBJ1-1, is DGGITQSPKYLFRKEGQNVTLSCEQNLNHDAMYWYRQDPGQGLRLIYYSQIVNDFQKGDIAEGYSVSREKKESFPLTVTSAQKNPTAFYLCASSIRDGEAFFGQGTRLTVV.

This clone is labeled as medium-sized (0.01 to 0.1%). The chain joins TRBV5-1 to TRBJ1-4; no firm D call. V dropped 4 bases and J dropped 8 bases, with 18 bases sitting between them. CDR3 length equals 15 residues. CDR1 SGHRS and CDR2 YFSETQ come from the germline V gene. The CDR3 DNA is TGCGCCAGCAGCGCCTCACAGTGGAGTGGCGAAAAACTGTTTTTT. Translated, it gives CASSASQWSGEKLFF.

This sequence joins TRBV6-1 and TRBJ1-5; D is possibly TRBD1 (5 bases). CDR1 and CDR2 from the germline V gene are MNHNS and SASEGT. This CDR3 has 14 amino acids. With 6 bases removed from V and 4 bases from J, the gap between germline ends came to 13 bases. This chain's CDR3 is CASSQGVSNQPQHF. DNA of the CDR3: TGTGCCAGCAGCCAGGGAGTATCAAATCAGCCCCAGCATTTT.

The J gene is TRBJ2-1, the V gene TRBV5-5; 7 positions agree with TRBD1. The germline V gene has CDR1 SGHKS and CDR2 YYEKEE (reference sequence). The CDR3 covers 14 residues. The junction had 3 bases not matched to a gene; V was cut back by 3 bases and J by 3 bases. CDR3 region: CASSWRQGYNEQFF. CDR3 DNA: TGTGCCAGCAGCTGGAGACAGGGCTACAATGAGCAGTTCTTC. The variable domain in full, with the rest retrieved from reference TRBV5-5 and TRBJ2-1, is DAGVTQSPTHLIKTRGQQVTLRCSPISGHKSVSWYQQVLGQGPQFIFQYYEKEERGRGNFPDRFSARQFPNYSSELNVNALLLGDSALYLCASSWRQGYNEQFFGPGTRLTVL.

The chain carries TRBV10-3 and TRBJ1-3; TRBD1 might be the D (6 bases). Germline V gene data show CDR1 as ENHRY and CDR2 as SYGVKD. The length of the CDR3 is 15 residues. The germline V and J ends were trimmed by 2 bases and 1 base, with 9 bases remaining between them. CDR3 nucleotides: TGTGCCATCAGTGAGGGGGGGCGTTCTGGAAACACCATATATTTT. Protein: CAISEGGRSGNTIYF.

This chain connects TRBV13 to TRBJ1-3; D is unresolved. The CDR3 is made up of 13 amino acids. V dropped 8 bases and J dropped 2 bases, with 10 bases sitting between them. Germline loops: CDR1 PRHDT, CDR2 FYEKMQ (reference sequence). The CDR3 region is CASREGAGNTIYF. The CDR3 DNA is TGTGCCAGCCGAGAGGGAGCTGGAAACACCATATATTTT.

This chain connects TRBV7-6 to TRBJ2-3; D gene unclear. CDR1 is SGHVS, CDR2 FNYEAQ, per germline. V was pared by 5 bases and J by 4 bases, with 10 bases between. The CDR3 spans 13 residues. This CDR3 is CASSPFHPDTQYF. DNA of the CDR3: TGTGCCAGCAGCCCTTTTCACCCAGATACGCAGTATTTT.